The entry that follows covers one T cell receptor beta chain sequence. Trimming shortened V by 0 bases and J by 2 bases, and 11 bases separated the two germline ends. Germline V lookup: CDR1 SGHVS, CDR2 FNYEAQ. This CDR3 is built from 16 residues. The sample is drawn from a study of blood T cell repertoires in COVID-19. About the research overall: The analysed material was cDNA or gDNA that came from T cells, B-cell-depleted T cells, or PBMCs.

As processed by the authors: Researchers report that nucleated cell counts were estimated from reference gene primer amplification. The assay was immunoSEQ multiplex PCR, and TCRdb's table has in-frame clones only and misses some. That table gives V, J and clone size, and the DNA gave D and trimming. The sample includes some 270,000 clones, around 85% of them seen just once. Residents of 24 US areas, aged about 18 to 89 years, made up the participants. Donors were grouped by their self-reported clinical history. The chain couples TRBV7-6 to TRBJ2-1; weak D call: TRBD1 (6 bases). The sequence was collected from a woman aged 50 to 60 with acute COVID-19. Sample: PBMCs or T cells enriched from blood (not recorded which). CDR3: CASSLAQGLAYNEQFF. For the CDR3, the DNA is TGTGCCAGCAGCTTAGCGCAGGGGCTGGCCTACAATGAGCAGTTCTTC.